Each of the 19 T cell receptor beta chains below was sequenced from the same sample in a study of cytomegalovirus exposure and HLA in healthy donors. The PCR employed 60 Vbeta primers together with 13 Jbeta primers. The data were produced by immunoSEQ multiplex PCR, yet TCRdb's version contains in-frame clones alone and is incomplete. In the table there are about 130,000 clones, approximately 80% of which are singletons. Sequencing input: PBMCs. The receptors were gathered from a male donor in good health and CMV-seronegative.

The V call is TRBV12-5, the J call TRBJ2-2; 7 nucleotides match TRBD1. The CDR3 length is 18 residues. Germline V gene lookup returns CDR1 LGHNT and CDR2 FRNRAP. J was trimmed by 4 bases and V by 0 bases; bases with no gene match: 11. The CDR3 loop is CASGLVFYRTGITGELFF. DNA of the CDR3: TGTGCTAGTGGTTTGGTGTTTTATAGGACAGGAATCACCGGGGAGCTGTTTTTT.

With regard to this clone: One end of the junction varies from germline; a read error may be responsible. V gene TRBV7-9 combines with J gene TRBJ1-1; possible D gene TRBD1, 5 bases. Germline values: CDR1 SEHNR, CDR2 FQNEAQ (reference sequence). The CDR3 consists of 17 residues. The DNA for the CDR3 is TGTTCCAGCAGCCTGCGGGGGAGGGGCAGGATAGACACTGAAGCTTTCTTT. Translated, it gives CSSSLRGRGRIDTEAFF.

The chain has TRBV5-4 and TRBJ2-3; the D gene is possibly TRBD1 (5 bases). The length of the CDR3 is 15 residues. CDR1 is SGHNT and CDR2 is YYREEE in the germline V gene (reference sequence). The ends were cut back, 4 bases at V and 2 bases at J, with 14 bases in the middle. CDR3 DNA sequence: TGTGCCAGCAGCGTTCTTCAGGGCTCCACAGATACGCAGTATTTT. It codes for CASSVLQGSTDTQYF.

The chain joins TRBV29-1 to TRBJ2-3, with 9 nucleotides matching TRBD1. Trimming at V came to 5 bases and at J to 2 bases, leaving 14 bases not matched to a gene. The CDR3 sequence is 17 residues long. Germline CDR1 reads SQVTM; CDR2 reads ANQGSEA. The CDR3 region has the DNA TGCAGCGTTATGACAGGGGGAGGAGCTCCGATCACAGATACGCAGTATTTT. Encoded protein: CSVMTGGGAPITDTQYF.

As DNA, the CDR3 is TGTGCCAGCAGAGTAAACAGGGGCGACTCAAACACCGGGGAGCTGTTTTTT. It encodes CASRVNRGDSNTGELFF. This chain uses TRBV9 with TRBJ2-2, with 7 bases identical to TRBD1. Trimming cost V 5 bases and J 2 bases; bases outside gene matches: 12. Germline assignment: CDR1 SGDLS and CDR2 YYNGEE. The CDR3 is made up of 17 amino acids.

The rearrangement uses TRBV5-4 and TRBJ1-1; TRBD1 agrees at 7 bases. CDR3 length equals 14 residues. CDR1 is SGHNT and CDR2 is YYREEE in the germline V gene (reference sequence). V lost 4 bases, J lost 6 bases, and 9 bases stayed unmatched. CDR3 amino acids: CASSPKQGTAEAFF. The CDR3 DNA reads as TGTGCCAGCAGCCCTAAACAGGGGACCGCTGAAGCTTTCTTT.

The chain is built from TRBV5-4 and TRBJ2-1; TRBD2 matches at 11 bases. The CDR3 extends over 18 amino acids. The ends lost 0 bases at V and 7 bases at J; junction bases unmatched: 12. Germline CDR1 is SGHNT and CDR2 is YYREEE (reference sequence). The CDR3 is CASSLGGSGGARRNEQFF. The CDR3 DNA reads TGTGCCAGCAGCTTGGGTGGTAGCGGGGGGGCAAGACGGAATGAGCAGTTCTTC.

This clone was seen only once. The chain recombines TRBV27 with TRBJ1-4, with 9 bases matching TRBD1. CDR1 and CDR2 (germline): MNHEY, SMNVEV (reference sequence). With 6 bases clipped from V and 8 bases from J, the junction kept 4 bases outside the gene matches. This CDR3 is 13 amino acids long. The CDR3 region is CASSRQGGEKLFF. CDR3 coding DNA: TGTGCCAGCAGCCGACAGGGGGGGGAAAAACTGTTTTTT. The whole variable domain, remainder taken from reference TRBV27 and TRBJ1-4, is EAQVTQNPRYLITVTGKKLTVTCSQNMNHEYMSWYRQDPGLGLRQIYYSMNVEVTDKGDVPEGYKVSRKEKRNFPLILESPSPNQTSLYFCASSRQGGEKLFFGSGTQLSVL.

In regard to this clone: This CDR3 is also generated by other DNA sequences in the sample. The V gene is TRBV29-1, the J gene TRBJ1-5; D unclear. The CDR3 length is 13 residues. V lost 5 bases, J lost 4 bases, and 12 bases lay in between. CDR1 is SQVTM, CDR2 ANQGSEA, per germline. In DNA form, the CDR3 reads TGCAGCGTTTTGACAAGCCCGAATCAGCCCCAGCATTTT. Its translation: CSVLTSPNQPQHF.

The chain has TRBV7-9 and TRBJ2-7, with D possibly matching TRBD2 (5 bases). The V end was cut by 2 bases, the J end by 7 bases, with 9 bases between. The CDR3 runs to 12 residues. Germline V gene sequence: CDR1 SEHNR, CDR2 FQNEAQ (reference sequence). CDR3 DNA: TGTGCCAGCAGCTTATTGACGGGGGAGCAGTACTTC. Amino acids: CASSLLTGEQYF. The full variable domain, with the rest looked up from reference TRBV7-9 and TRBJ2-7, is DTGVSQNPRHKITKRGQNVTFRCDPISEHNRLYWYRQTLGQGPEFLTYFQNEAQLEKSRLLSDRFSAERPKGSFSTLEIQRTEQGDSAMYLCASSLLTGEQYFGPGTRLTVT.

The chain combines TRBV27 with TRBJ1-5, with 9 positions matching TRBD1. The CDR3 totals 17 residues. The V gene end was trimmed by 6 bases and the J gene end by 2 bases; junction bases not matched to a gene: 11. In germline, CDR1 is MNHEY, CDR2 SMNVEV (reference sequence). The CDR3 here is CASSEGPDRGGNQPQHF. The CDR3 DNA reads TGTGCCAGCAGCGAAGGGCCGGACAGGGGTGGCAATCAGCCCCAGCATTTT.

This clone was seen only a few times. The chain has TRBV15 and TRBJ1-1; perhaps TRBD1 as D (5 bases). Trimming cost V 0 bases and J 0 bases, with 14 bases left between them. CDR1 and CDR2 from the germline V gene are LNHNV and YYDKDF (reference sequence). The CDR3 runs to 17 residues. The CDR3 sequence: CATSRDYGGALNTEAFF. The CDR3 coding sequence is TGTGCCACCAGCAGAGATTACGGCGGGGCCCTGAACACTGAAGCTTTCTTT.

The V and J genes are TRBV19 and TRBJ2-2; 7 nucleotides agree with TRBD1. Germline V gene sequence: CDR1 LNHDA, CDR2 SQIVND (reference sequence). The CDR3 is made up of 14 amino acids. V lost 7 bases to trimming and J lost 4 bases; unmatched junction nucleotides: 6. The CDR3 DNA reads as TGTGCCAGTAACACAGGGGACGGCACCGGGGAGCTGTTTTTT. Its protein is CASNTGDGTGELFF. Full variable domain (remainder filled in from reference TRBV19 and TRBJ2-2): DGGITQSPKYLFRKEGQNVTLSCEQNLNHDAMYWYRQDPGQGLRLIYYSQIVNDFQKGDIAEGYSVSREKKESFPLTVTSAQKNPTAFYLCASNTGDGTGELFFGEGSRLTVL.

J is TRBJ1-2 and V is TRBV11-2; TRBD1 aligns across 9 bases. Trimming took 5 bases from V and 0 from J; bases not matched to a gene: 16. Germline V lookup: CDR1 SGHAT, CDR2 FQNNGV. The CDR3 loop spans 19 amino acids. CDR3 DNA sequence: TGTGCCAGCAGCCTCCGCACCGGGACAGGGTCCTTCACTAACTATGGCTACACCTTC. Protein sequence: CASSLRTGTGSFTNYGYTF.

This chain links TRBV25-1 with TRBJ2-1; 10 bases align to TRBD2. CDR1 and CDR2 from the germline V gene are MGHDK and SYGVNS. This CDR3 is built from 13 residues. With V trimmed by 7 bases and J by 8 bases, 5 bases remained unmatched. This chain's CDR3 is CASTLAGGHEQFF. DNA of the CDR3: TGTGCCAGCACCTTAGCGGGGGGCCATGAGCAGTTCTTC.

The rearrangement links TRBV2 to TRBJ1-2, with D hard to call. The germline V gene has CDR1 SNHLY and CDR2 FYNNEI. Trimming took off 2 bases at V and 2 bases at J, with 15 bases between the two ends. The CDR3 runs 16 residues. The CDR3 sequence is CASSERAPGDNYGYTF. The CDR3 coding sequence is TGTGCCAGCAGTGAAAGGGCCCCGGGAGACAACTATGGCTACACCTTC.

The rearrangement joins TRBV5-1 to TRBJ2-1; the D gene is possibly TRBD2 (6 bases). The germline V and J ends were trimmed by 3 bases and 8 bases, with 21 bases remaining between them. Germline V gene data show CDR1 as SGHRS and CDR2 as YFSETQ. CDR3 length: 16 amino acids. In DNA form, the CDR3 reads TGCGCCAGCAGCTCCGATACTAGCCGAGCGTTCCATGAGCAGTTCTTC. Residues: CASSSDTSRAFHEQFF. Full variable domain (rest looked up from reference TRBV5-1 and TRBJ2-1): KAGVTQTPRYLIKTRGQQVTLSCSPISGHRSVSWYQQTPGQGLQFLFEYFSETQRNKGNFPGRFSGRQFSNSRSEMNVSTLELGDSALYLCASSSDTSRAFHEQFFGPGTRLTVL.

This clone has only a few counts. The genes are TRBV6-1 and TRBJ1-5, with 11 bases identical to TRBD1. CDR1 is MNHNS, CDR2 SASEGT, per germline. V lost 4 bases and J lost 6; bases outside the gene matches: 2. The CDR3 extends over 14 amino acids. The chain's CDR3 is CASSGTGGRQPQHF. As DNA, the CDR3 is TGTGCCAGCAGTGGGACAGGGGGCCGTCAGCCCCAGCATTTT.

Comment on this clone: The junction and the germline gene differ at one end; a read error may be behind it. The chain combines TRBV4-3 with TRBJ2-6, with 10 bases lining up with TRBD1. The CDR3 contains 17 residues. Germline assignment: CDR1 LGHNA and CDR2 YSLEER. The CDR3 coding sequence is TGCGCCAGCAGCTCGACAGGGGGCACCTCTGGGGCCAACGGCCTGACTTTC. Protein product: CASSSTGGTSGANGLTF.